This T cell receptor beta chain was observed in a study of T cells in Graves' hyperthyroidism and ophthalmopathy. Regarding the study as a whole: By a 13 V-J model, ophthalmopathy was set apart from stable hyperthyroidism. The model's output predicted ophthalmopathy at a median of around 6.9 months prior to onset.

Ophthalmopathy in the patients scored at least 3 on Clinical Activity Score and at least 4 on NOSPECS grade, lasting under 3 months. Thyroid ultrasound and orbital computed tomography, with clinical symptoms and serum thyroxine and TRAb, informed diagnoses. Researchers amplified the TCR beta CDR3 regions from RNA transcripts. First-round RT-PCR targeting the TCR CDR3 was performed with the HTBI primer set. TCRdb analysed the multiplex PCR reads with MiXCR anew, one entry per CDR3 protein. The table includes hundreds of thousands of distinct CDR3 sequences, about 14% detected once. The CDR3 covers 14 residues. Germline values: CDR1 SNHLY, CDR2 FYNNEI. The V end was cut by 3 bases, the J end by 0 bases, with 8 bases between. This clonotype came up many times. The antigen remains undetermined.

Sequenced: blood. This TCR was recovered from a woman aged 50 to 65 with Graves' ophthalmopathy. V usage is TRBV2 and J usage is TRBJ1-1; D possibly corresponds to TRBD1 (6 bases). CDR3 in DNA: TGTGCCAGCAGTGATCGGACAGTGAACACTGAAGCTTTCTTT. It codes for CASSDRTVNTEAFF.